A selection of T cell receptor beta chains follows, all from one sample in a study of blood T cell repertoires in COVID-19. Data came from immunoSEQ multiplex PCR; TCRdb stores just in-frame clones and leaves some out. The sample holds over 250,000 clones; around nine tenths are singletons and the top ten take over 2%. The sample taken for sequencing was PBMCs or T cells enriched from blood (not recorded which). These receptors were obtained from a woman under 30 who had recovered from COVID-19. CDR3s include the opening cysteine and the closing phenylalanine or tryptophan. A D gene is named only where the DNA matches it firmly. The size field is filled for only some rows; it gives once, few, many or a size class.

V	size	D	J	CDR3	DNA
TRBV7-9	NA	TRBD1	TRBJ2-7	CASSLMGQGTYEQYF	TGTGCCAGCAGCCTCATGGGACAGGGAACCTACGAGCAGTACTTC
TRBV10-3	NA	NA	TRBJ1-6	CAISDRNSPLHF	TGTGCCATCAGTGACAGGAATTCACCCCTCCACTTT
TRBV30	once	NA	TRBJ2-5	CAWSVFTSKKTQYF	TGTGCCTGGAGTGTATTTACTAGTAAAAAGACCCAGTACTTC
TRBV11-2	NA	NA	TRBJ2-7	CASSPTVLPYEQYF	TGTGCCAGCAGCCCGACAGTGCTTCCCTACGAGCAGTACTTC
TRBV5-1	NA	TRBD1	TRBJ1-2	CASSPQGAANYGYTF	TGCGCCAGCAGCCCACAGGGGGCAGCTAACTATGGCTACACCTTC
TRBV6-2/TRBV6-3	NA	NA	TRBJ2-1	CASSYYGLSSSYNEQFF	TGTGCCAGCAGTTATTACGGGTTATCCAGCTCCTACAATGAGCAGTTCTTC
TRBV30	NA	TRBD2	TRBJ2-3	CAWSPPLRLAGEGADTQYF	TGTGCCTGGAGTCCACCCTTGCGGCTAGCGGGGGAGGGAGCAGATACGCAGTATTTT
TRBV10-3	NA	TRBD1	TRBJ1-2	CAISVRDRATSYTF	TGTGCCATCAGTGTACGGGACAGGGCTACCAGCTACACCTTC
TRBV30	once	NA	TRBJ1-5	CAWTAGSHQPQHF	TGTGCCTGGACCGCGGGGAGTCATCAGCCCCAGCATTTT
TRBV5-1	NA	NA	TRBJ2-1	CASSEPDEQFF	TGCGCCAGCAGCGAGCCGGATGAGCAGTTCTTC
TRBV7-9	NA	NA	TRBJ2-1	CASSSYGEDYYNEQFF	TGTGCCAGCAGCTCATACGGGGAGGACTACTACAATGAGCAGTTCTTC
TRBV28	NA	TRBD2	TRBJ2-3	CASGLAGVVDTQYF	TGTGCCTCTGGGCTAGCGGGAGTTGTAGATACGCAGTATTTT
TRBV15	few	NA	TRBJ2-7	CATSRDRETDEQYF	TGTGCCACCAGCAGAGATCGGGAGACTGACGAGCAGTACTTC
TRBV13	NA	TRBD1	TRBJ1-2	CASSLAGQVNYGYTF	TGTGCCAGCAGCTTAGCGGGACAGGTTAACTATGGCTACACCTTC
TRBV6-5	NA	TRBD1	TRBJ1-1	CASSSIGQGALEAFF	TGTGCCAGCAGTTCCATCGGACAGGGAGCTCTTGAAGCTTTCTTT
TRBV12-5	NA	NA	TRBJ1-5	CASGHNQPQHF	TGTGCTAGTGGCCACAATCAGCCCCAGCATTTT
TRBV7-7	once	TRBD1	TRBJ2-5	CASSLDRGIQETQYF	TGTGCCAGCAGCCTGGACAGGGGGATTCAAGAGACCCAGTACTTC
TRBV28	NA	NA	TRBJ2-1	CTSPGAYNEQFF	TGTACAAGCCCGGGGGCCTACAATGAGCAGTTCTTC
TRBV28	NA	NA	TRBJ2-5	CASSLRGWAEETQYF	TGTGCCAGCAGTTTAAGGGGCTGGGCAGAGGAGACCCAGTACTTC
TRBV7-3	once	TRBD2	TRBJ2-1	CASSSGLAGEEFF	TGTGCCAGCAGCTCCGGACTAGCGGGAGAGGAGTTCTTC
TRBV9	NA	TRBD2	TRBJ2-1	CASSEGTSGRSEQFF	TGTGCCAGCAGCGAAGGGACTAGCGGGCGAAGTGAGCAGTTCTTC
TRBV7-7	NA	NA	TRBJ2-3	CASSLSAQGGADTQYF	TGTGCCAGCAGCTTATCAGCCCAGGGGGGAGCAGATACGCAGTATTTT
TRBV27	NA	TRBD2	TRBJ2-7	CASSFAGGNTYEQYF	TGTGCCAGCAGTTTTGCGGGAGGGAATACCTACGAGCAGTACTTC
TRBV30	NA	NA	TRBJ1-6	CAWSVRLIHNSPLHF	TGTGCCTGGAGTGTACGGTTAATTCATAATTCACCCCTCCACTTT
TRBV30	NA	TRBD1	TRBJ1-4	CAQTGVNEKLFF	TGTGCCCAAACAGGGGTTAATGAAAAACTGTTTTTT
TRBV9	NA	NA	TRBJ2-1	CASSVVVEGNEQFF	TGTGCCAGCAGCGTAGTAGTAGAGGGAAATGAGCAGTTCTTC
TRBV9	NA	NA	TRBJ2-1	CASSDSGRSYNEQFF	TGTGCCAGCAGCGATAGCGGTCGCTCCTACAATGAGCAGTTCTTC
TRBV5-1	few	NA	TRBJ1-4	CASSLGRDEKLFF	TGCGCCAGCAGCTTGGGGCGGGATGAAAAACTGTTTTTT
TRBV14	NA	NA	TRBJ2-3	CASSQEAQQDPDTQYF	TGTGCCAGCAGCCAAGAGGCCCAACAGGATCCAGATACGCAGTATTTT
TRBV4-3	NA	NA	TRBJ2-7	CASSQVLGVEQYF	TGCGCCAGCAGCCAAGTGTTGGGAGTTGAGCAGTACTTC
TRBV5-1	NA	NA	TRBJ1-6	CASSLATIGDYNSPLHF	TGCGCCAGCAGCTTGGCCACGATAGGGGACTATAATTCACCCCTCCACTTT
TRBV27	NA	TRBD2	TRBJ2-5	CASSSLAGAQETQYF	TGTGCCAGCAGTTCGCTAGCGGGGGCTCAAGAGACCCAGTACTTC
TRBV18	NA	NA	TRBJ1-5	CASGRQAGQPQHF	TGTGCCAGCGGGAGACAGGCGGGTCAGCCCCAGCATTTT
TRBV30	NA	TRBD2	TRBJ2-1	CAWMRGTSATEQFF	TGTGCCTGGATGAGGGGGACTAGCGCAACCGAGCAGTTCTTC
TRBV28	NA	NA	TRBJ1-1	CASSLGVNTEAFF	TGTGCCAGCAGTTTAGGAGTGAACACTGAAGCTTTCTTT
TRBV3-1/TRBV3-2	NA	NA	TRBJ1-6	CASSQGTGFTSPLHF	TGTGCCAGCAGCCAAGGCACAGGGTTCACTTCACCCCTCCACTTT
TRBV7-6	NA	NA	TRBJ2-1	CASSHVAGEQFF	TGTGCCAGCAGCCATGTGGCGGGTGAGCAGTTCTTC
TRBV30	few	NA	TRBJ2-3	CAWSTRRRTYTDTQYF	TGTGCCTGGAGTACTCGCCGTCGGACATACACAGATACGCAGTATTTT
TRBV7-9	NA	NA	TRBJ1-2	CASSLGEFYGYTF	TGTGCCAGCAGCTTAGGGGAGTTCTATGGCTACACCTTC
TRBV10-2	NA	NA	TRBJ2-1	CASSAPPGEQFF	TGCGCCAGCAGCGCCCCTCCGGGTGAGCAGTTCTTC
TRBV5-5	NA	NA	TRBJ2-6	CASSLAFLSGANVLTF	TGTGCCAGCAGCTTGGCTTTCTTATCTGGGGCCAACGTCCTGACTTTC
TRBV4-3	NA	NA	TRBJ1-3	CASSLGHDGNTIYF	TGCGCCAGCAGCCTAGGACATGATGGAAACACCATATATTTT
TRBV9	NA	NA	TRBJ1-2	CASSVGPYGYTF	TGTGCCAGCAGCGTGGGCCCCTATGGCTACACCTTC
TRBV7-3	NA	TRBD2	TRBJ2-3	CASSLLPPGLAADTQYF	TGTGCCAGCAGCTTACTGCCCCCGGGACTAGCGGCAGATACGCAGTATTTT
TRBV28	once	NA	TRBJ2-4	CASSLSPRGRGEGLNIQYF	TGTGCCAGCAGTTTATCGCCCCGGGGGAGGGGGGAAGGCCTAAACATTCAGTACTTC
TRBV3-1/TRBV3-2	NA	NA	TRBJ1-5	CASSHSSGGGQPQHF	TGTGCCAGCAGCCATAGTTCTGGGGGGGGTCAGCCCCAGCATTTT
TRBV6-2/TRBV6-3	NA	TRBD1	TRBJ2-1	CASSYPTIRTGDLFSYNEQFF	TGTGCCAGCAGTTACCCCACAATAAGGACAGGGGATCTTTTCTCCTACAATGAGCAGTTCTTC
TRBV27	NA	TRBD2	TRBJ2-3	CASSRIAGAADTQYF	TGTGCCAGCAGCCGTATAGCGGGGGCGGCAGATACGCAGTATTTT
TRBV5-1	NA	TRBD1	TRBJ1-1	CASSVWTGNTEAFF	TGCGCTAGCAGCGTCTGGACAGGTAACACTGAAGCTTTCTTT
TRBV7-2	NA	TRBD2	TRBJ2-5	CASSLKPAGGPEVETQYF	TGTGCCAGCAGCTTAAAGCCAGCGGGGGGGCCTGAGGTGGAGACCCAGTACTTC
TRBV5-1	NA	NA	TRBJ2-2	CASTPTAASTGELFF	TGCGCCAGCACTCCAACAGCGGCCTCAACCGGGGAGCTGTTTTTT
TRBV9	NA	TRBD1	TRBJ1-6	CASSAWDSQNSPLHF	TGTGCCAGCAGCGCCTGGGACAGCCAAAATTCACCCCTCCACTTT
TRBV3-1/TRBV3-2	few	TRBD2	TRBJ2-2	CASSQLPSGSRTGELFF	TGTGCCAGCAGCCAACTTCCTAGCGGGAGTAGGACCGGGGAGCTGTTTTTT
TRBV30	NA	NA	TRBJ1-1	CAWSDILGRGNTEAFF	TGTGCCTGGAGCGATATTTTGGGCCGGGGGAACACTGAAGCTTTCTTT
TRBV19	NA	NA	TRBJ2-1	CASSHLSFSSSYNEQFF	TGTGCCAGTAGCCACCTCTCCTTCTCGAGCTCCTACAATGAGCAGTTCTTC
TRBV30	NA	TRBD2	TRBJ2-1	CAWTSGSSYNEQFF	TGTGCCTGGACTAGCGGGAGCTCCTACAATGAGCAGTTCTTC
TRBV4-3	NA	TRBD1	TRBJ1-6	CASSQADRVGSPLHF	TGCGCCAGCAGCCAAGCGGACAGGGTTGGTTCACCCCTCCACTTT
TRBV19	NA	NA	TRBJ1-5	CARDTGGPRGPQHF	TGTGCCAGAGACACGGGGGGGCCGAGGGGGCCCCAGCATTTT
TRBV27	NA	TRBD2	TRBJ2-1	CASSGQLAGGVNEQFF	TGTGCCAGCAGTGGACAACTAGCGGGAGGGGTAAATGAGCAGTTCTTC
TRBV19	NA	NA	TRBJ2-1	CASTGGRHNEQFF	TGTGCCAGTACGGGGGGCCGGCACAATGAGCAGTTCTTC